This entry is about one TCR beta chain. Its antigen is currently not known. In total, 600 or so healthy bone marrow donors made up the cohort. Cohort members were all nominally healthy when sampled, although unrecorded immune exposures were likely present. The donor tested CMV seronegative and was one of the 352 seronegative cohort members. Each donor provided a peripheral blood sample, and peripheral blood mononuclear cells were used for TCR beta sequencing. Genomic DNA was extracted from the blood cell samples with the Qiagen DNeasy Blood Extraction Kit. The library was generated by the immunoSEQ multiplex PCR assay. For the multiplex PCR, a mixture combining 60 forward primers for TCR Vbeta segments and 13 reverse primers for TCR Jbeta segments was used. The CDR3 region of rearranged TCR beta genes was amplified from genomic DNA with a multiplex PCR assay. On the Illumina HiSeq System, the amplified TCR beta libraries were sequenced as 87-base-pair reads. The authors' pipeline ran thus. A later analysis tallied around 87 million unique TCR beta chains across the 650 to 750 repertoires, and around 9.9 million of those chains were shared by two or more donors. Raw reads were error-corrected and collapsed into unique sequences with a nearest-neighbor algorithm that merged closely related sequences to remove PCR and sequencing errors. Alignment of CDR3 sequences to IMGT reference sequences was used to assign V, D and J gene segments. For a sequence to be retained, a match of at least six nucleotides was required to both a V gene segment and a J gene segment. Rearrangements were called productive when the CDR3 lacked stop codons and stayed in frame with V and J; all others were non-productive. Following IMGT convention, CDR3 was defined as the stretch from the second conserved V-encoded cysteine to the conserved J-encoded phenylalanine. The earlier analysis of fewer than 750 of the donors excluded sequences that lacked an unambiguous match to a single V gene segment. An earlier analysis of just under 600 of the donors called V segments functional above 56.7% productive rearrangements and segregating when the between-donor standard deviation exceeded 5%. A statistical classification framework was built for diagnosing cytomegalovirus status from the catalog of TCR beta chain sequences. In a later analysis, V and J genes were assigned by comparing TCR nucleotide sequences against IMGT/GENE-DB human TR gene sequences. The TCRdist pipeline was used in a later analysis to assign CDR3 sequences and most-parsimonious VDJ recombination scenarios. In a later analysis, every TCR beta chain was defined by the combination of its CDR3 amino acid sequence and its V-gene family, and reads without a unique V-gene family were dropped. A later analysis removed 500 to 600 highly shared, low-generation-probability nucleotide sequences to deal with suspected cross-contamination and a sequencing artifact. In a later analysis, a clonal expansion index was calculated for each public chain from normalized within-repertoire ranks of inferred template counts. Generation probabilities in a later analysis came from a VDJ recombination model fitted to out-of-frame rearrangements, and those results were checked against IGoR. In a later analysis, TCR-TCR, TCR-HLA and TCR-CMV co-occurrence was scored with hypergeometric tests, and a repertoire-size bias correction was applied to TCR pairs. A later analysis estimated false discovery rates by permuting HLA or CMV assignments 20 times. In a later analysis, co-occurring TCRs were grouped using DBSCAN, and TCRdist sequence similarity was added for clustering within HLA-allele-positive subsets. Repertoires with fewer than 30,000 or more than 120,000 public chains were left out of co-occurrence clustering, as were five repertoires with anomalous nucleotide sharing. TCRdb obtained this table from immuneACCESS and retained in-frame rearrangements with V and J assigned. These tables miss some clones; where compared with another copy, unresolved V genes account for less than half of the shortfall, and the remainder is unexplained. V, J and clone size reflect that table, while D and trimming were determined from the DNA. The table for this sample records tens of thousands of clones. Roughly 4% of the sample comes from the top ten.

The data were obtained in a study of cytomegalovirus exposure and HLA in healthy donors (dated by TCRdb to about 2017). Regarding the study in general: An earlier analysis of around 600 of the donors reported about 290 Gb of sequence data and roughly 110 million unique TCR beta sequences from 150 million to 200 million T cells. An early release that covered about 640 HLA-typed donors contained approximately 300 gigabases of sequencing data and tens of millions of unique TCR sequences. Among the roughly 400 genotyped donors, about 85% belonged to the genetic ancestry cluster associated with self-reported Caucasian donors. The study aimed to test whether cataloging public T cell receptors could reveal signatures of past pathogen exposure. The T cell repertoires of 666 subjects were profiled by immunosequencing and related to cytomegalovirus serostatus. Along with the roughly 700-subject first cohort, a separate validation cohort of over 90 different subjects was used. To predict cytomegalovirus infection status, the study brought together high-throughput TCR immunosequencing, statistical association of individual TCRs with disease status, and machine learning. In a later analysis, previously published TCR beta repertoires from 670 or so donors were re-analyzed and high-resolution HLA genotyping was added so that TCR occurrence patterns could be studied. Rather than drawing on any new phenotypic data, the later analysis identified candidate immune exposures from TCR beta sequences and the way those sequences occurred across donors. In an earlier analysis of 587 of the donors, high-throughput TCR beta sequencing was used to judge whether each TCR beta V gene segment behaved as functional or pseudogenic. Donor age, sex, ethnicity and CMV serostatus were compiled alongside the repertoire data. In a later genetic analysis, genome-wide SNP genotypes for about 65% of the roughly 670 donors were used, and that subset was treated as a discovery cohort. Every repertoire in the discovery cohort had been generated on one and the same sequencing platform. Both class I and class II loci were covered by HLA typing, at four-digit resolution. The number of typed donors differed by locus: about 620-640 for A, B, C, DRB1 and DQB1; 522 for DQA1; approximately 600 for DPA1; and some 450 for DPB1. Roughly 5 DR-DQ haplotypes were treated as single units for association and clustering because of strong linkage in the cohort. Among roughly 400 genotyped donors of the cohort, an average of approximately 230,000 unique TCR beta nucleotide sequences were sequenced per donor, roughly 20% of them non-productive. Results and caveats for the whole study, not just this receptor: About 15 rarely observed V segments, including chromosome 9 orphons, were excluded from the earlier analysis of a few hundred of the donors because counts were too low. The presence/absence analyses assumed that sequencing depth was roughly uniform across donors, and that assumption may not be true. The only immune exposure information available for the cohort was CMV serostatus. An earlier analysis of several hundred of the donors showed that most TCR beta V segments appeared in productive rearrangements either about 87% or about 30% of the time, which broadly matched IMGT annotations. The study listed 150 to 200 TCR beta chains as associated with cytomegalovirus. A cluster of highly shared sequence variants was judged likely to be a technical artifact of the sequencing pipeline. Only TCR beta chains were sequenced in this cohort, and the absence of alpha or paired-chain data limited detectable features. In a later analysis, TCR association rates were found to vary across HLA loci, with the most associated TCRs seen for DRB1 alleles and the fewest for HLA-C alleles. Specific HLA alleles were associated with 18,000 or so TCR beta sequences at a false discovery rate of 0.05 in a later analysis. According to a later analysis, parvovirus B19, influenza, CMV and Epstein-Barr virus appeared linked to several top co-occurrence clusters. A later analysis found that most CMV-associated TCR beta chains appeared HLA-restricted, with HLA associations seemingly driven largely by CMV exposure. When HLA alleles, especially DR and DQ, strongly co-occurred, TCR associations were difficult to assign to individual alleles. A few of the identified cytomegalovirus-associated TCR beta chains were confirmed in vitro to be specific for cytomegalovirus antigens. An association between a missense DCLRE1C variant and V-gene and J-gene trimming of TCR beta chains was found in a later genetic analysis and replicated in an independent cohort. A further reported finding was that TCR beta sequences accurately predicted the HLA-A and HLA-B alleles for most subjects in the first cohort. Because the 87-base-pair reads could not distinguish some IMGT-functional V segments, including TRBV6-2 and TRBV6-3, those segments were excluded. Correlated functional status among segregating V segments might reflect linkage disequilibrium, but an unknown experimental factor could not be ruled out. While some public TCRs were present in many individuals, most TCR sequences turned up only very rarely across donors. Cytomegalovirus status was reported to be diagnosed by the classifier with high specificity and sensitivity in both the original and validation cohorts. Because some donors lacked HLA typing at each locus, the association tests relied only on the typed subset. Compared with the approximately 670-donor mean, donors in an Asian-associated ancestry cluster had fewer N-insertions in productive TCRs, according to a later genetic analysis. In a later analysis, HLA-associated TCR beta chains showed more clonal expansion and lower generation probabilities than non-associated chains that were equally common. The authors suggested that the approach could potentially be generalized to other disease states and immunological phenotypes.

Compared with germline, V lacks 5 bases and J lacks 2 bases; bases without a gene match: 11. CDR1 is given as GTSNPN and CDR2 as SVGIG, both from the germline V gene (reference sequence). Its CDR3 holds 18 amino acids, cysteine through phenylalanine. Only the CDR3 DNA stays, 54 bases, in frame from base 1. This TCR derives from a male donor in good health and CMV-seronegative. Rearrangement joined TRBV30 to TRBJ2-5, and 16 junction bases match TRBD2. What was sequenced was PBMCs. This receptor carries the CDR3 CAWGSGTSGRGGQETQYF. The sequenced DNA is TGTGCCTGGGGGTCCGGGACTAGCGGGAGGGGAGGGCAAGAGACCCAGTACTTC.